The entry below gives a single T cell receptor beta chain sequence along with its context. What it binds is unknown. At one end the junction does not follow the germline gene, possibly because of a read error. These data originate in a study of shared clonotypes between healthy human individuals. The wider study: Three CD4 naive, three CD4 memory, two CD8 naive and one CD8 memory plate were used per donor. Study results and caveats: Richness estimates generally favored naive over memory subsets.

This CDR3 spans 15 amino acids. Germline CDR1 and CDR2: MNHEY and SMNVEV (reference sequence). The assay was immunoSEQ multiplex PCR, and TCRdb's table has in-frame clones only and misses some. The sample has around 690,000 clones, about nine tenths seen once. The CD8 memory sample joined CD45RO+ cells and CCR7-negative CD45RA+ cells. Sequenced material: memory CD8+ T cells from PBMCs. Subset specified: CD45RO+ cells pooled with CCR7-negative TemRA cells. The chain has TRBV27 and TRBJ1-1; D gene uncertain. This TCR was sampled from a man aged 18 to 29 in good health. Some clones in this sample may be carry-over from other donors' samples. The CDR3 protein is CASSLTRVVNTEAFF. CDR3 DNA sequence: TGTGCCAGTAGTTTAACAAGGGTGGTGAACACTGAAGCTTTCTTT.